A selection of T cell receptor beta chains follows, all from one sample in a study of T cell changes during pregnancy in multiple sclerosis. The method was immunoSEQ multiplex PCR; TCRdb's version includes in-frame clones alone and lacks a portion of them. Here the sample spans around 130,000 clones, 95% to 98% being singletons. Here the sequenced sample was peripheral blood, taken after pregnancy. These receptors originate from a female donor with multiple sclerosis, enrolled in a pregnancy study. Both conserved end residues are part of each CDR3. The D gene is left open where the match is weak. A clone size is listed for some rows: how often the clone was seen (once, few, many), or a class if it is expanded.

J: TRBJ1-2; size: .; D: TRBD1; V: TRBV15; CDR3: CATSRDKGQPIYGYTF; DNA: TGTGCCACCAGCAGAGATAAGGGACAGCCGATCTATGGCTACACCTTC
J: TRBJ1-5; size: .; D: TRBD1; V: TRBV27; CDR3: CASSLQPPLDRDHQPQHF; DNA: TGTGCCAGCAGTTTACAACCACCATTGGACAGGGACCATCAGCCCCAGCATTTT
J: TRBJ2-2; size: .; D: .; V: TRBV5-5; CDR3: CASSPLPGVVTGELFF; DNA: TGTGCCAGCAGCCCCCTCCCGGGTGTGGTGACCGGGGAGCTGTTTTTT
J: TRBJ1-1; size: .; D: .; V: TRBV29-1; CDR3: CSVEGRGAEAFF; DNA: TGCAGCGTTGAAGGCAGGGGAGCTGAAGCTTTCTTT
J: TRBJ2-5; size: .; D: .; V: TRBV14; CDR3: CASSQGTSFQETQYF; DNA: TGTGCCAGCAGCCAAGGGACATCCTTTCAAGAGACCCAGTACTTC
J: TRBJ2-7; size: .; D: TRBD1; V: TRBV5-4; CDR3: CASSPGTGEYEQYF; DNA: TGTGCCAGCAGCCCCGGGACAGGGGAGTACGAGCAGTACTTC
J: TRBJ1-2; size: .; D: .; V: TRBV6-5; CDR3: CASSYSQGGGYTF; DNA: TGTGCCAGCAGTTACTCGCAGGGTGGCGGCTACACCTTC
J: TRBJ1-5; size: .; D: .; V: TRBV19; CDR3: CASSIDASNSNQPQHF; DNA: TGTGCCAGTAGTATAGATGCCAGTAATAGCAATCAGCCCCAGCATTTT
J: TRBJ2-7; size: .; D: .; V: TRBV5-4; CDR3: CASSLAPSAYEQYF; DNA: TGTGCCAGCAGCTTGGCCCCGAGCGCCTACGAGCAGTACTTC
J: TRBJ1-2; size: .; D: .; V: TRBV10-2; CDR3: CASSDYGKAVGYTF; DNA: TGCGCCAGCAGTGATTATGGGAAAGCGGTTGGCTACACCTTC
J: TRBJ2-5; size: .; D: .; V: TRBV11-2; CDR3: CASSLVLDYRETQYF; DNA: TGTGCCAGCAGCTTAGTATTGGACTATCGTGAGACCCAGTACTTC
J: TRBJ2-2; size: .; D: TRBD1; V: TRBV27; CDR3: CASSRDRGITGELFF; DNA: TGTGCCAGCAGCCGGGACAGGGGTATAACCGGGGAGCTGTTTTTT
J: TRBJ1-2; size: .; D: .; V: TRBV28; CDR3: CASSLHGGSSNYGYTF; DNA: TGTGCCAGCAGTTTGCATGGCGGCTCCTCTAACTATGGCTACACCTTC
J: TRBJ2-3; size: .; D: TRBD2; V: TRBV7-9; CDR3: CASSPSSGSRRGDTDTQNF; DNA: TGTGCCAGCAGCCCATCTAGCGGGAGCAGGCGGGGGGACACAGATACGCAAAATTTT
J: TRBJ2-5; size: .; D: TRBD2; V: TRBV27; CDR3: CASKTSGFLETQYF; DNA: TGTGCCAGCAAGACTAGCGGGTTCTTAGAGACCCAGTACTTC
J: TRBJ2-7; size: once; D: TRBD1; V: TRBV5-1; CDR3: CASSRTGTGSYEQYF; DNA: TGCGCCAGCAGTCGAACCGGGACAGGGAGCTACGAGCAGTACTTC
J: TRBJ2-7; size: .; D: TRBD2; V: TRBV7-6; CDR3: CASSRKVIAGDLNEQYF; DNA: TGTGCCAGCAGCAGAAAGGTGATAGCGGGAGATCTCAACGAGCAGTACTTC
J: TRBJ2-3; size: once; D: .; V: TRBV27; CDR3: CASSLARSTDTQYF; DNA: TGTGCCAGCAGTTTGGCCAGGAGCACAGATACGCAGTATTTT
J: TRBJ1-5; size: .; D: .; V: TRBV27; CDR3: CASSIPGQPQHF; DNA: TGTGCCAGCAGTATTCCGGGACAGCCCCAGCATTTT
J: TRBJ2-1; size: .; D: .; V: TRBV19; CDR3: CASSIDLRTASFF; DNA: TGTGCCAGTAGTATAGACCTCCGGACAGCGTCGTTCTTC
J: TRBJ2-2; size: .; D: .; V: TRBV15; CDR3: CATSRDRTNTGELFF; DNA: TGTGCCACCAGCAGAGACAGGACGAACACCGGGGAGCTGTTTTTT
J: TRBJ1-4; size: .; D: TRBD1; V: TRBV4-3; CDR3: CASSQTMGAQTGGLFF; DNA: TGCGCCAGCAGCCAAACCATGGGGGCTCAGACAGGGGGACTGTTTTTT
J: TRBJ2-5; size: .; D: TRBD2; V: TRBV15; CDR3: CATSTSGRGETQYF; DNA: TGTGCCACCAGCACTAGCGGGAGGGGAGAGACCCAGTACTTC
J: TRBJ2-3; size: once; D: TRBD1; V: TRBV28; CDR3: CASSGNRGRDTQYF; DNA: TGTGCAAGCAGCGGGAACAGGGGGCGGGATACGCAGTATTTT
J: TRBJ2-2; size: .; D: .; V: TRBV9; CDR3: CASSVEMTGLNTGELFF; DNA: TGTGCCAGCAGCGTCGAGATGACAGGCCTTAACACCGGGGAGCTGTTTTTT
J: TRBJ2-1; size: .; D: .; V: TRBV7-8; CDR3: CASSLGATSYNEQFF; DNA: TGTGCCAGCAGCTTAGGGGCAACCTCCTACAATGAGCAGTTCTTC
J: TRBJ1-1; size: .; D: TRBD1; V: TRBV30; CDR3: CAGRGTGAVEAFF; DNA: TGTGCCGGTCGCGGAACAGGGGCGGTTGAAGCTTTCTTT
J: TRBJ1-5; size: .; D: .; V: TRBV28; CDR3: CASKIQGNQPQHF; DNA: TGTGCCAGCAAAATACAGGGTAATCAGCCCCAGCATTTT
J: TRBJ2-1; size: .; D: TRBD2; V: TRBV29-1; CDR3: CSARLAGGPNEQFF; DNA: TGCAGCGCGCGACTAGCGGGAGGGCCGAATGAGCAGTTCTTC
J: TRBJ2-7; size: .; D: TRBD1; V: TRBV28; CDR3: CASSLVQGNAYEQYF; DNA: TGTGCCAGCAGTTTAGTACAGGGGAACGCCTACGAGCAGTACTTC
J: TRBJ2-7; size: .; D: .; V: TRBV21-1; CDR3: CASSGRRDRGYQAPYEQYF; DNA: TGTGCCAGCAGCGGCCGTCGGGACAGGGGGTATCAAGCCCCCTACGAGCAGTACTTC
J: TRBJ2-7; size: .; D: .; V: TRBV20-1; CDR3: CSSRVREQYF; DNA: TGCAGTAGCAGGGTCCGCGAGCAGTACTTC
J: TRBJ1-2; size: .; D: TRBD1; V: TRBV5-1; CDR3: CASSLARDRGTRPSGYTF; DNA: TGCGCCAGCAGCTTGGCCAGGGACAGGGGGACTAGGCCCTCTGGCTACACCTTC
J: TRBJ2-7; size: .; D: .; V: TRBV19; CDR3: CASSAATVYEQYF; DNA: TGTGCCAGTAGCGCGGCCACTGTATACGAGCAGTACTTC
J: TRBJ2-7; size: .; D: .; V: TRBV4-3; CDR3: CASSQDLASSYEQYF; DNA: TGCGCCAGCAGCCAAGATCTAGCCAGCTCCTACGAGCAGTACTTC
J: TRBJ1-1; size: .; D: .; V: TRBV7-9; CDR3: CASSRDSLKAFF; DNA: TGTGCCAGCAGCCGTGACAGCTTAAAAGCTTTCTTT
J: TRBJ2-2; size: .; D: TRBD1; V: TRBV7-2; CDR3: CASRDWRQGNPGELFF; DNA: TGTGCCAGCAGAGATTGGAGACAGGGGAACCCCGGGGAGCTGTTTTTT
J: TRBJ1-5; size: .; D: .; V: TRBV7-2; CDR3: CASSLGGGNQPQHF; DNA: TGTGCCAGCAGCTTAGGAGGGGGTAATCAGCCCCAGCATTTT